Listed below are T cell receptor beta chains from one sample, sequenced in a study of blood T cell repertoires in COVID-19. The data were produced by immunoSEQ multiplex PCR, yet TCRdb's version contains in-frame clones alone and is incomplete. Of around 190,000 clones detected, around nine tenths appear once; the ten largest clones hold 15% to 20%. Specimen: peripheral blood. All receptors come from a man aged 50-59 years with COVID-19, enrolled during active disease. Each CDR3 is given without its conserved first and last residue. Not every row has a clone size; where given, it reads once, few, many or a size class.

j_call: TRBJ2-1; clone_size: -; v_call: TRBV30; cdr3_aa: AWTRGQGYNEQF
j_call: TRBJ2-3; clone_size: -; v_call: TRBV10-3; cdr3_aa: AISESSGDTDTQY
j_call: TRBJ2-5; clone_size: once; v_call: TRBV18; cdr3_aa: ASSPWRTRGETQY
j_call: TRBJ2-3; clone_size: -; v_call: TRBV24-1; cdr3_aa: ATSGGGADTQY
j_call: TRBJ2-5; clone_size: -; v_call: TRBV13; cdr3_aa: ASSLSGVRTQY
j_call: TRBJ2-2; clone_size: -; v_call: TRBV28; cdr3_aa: ASRSSQGPTGELF
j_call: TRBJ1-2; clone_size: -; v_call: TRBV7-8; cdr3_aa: ASSLGRDISNYGYT
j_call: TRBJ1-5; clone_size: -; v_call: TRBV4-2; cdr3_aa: ASSRNRGSNQPQH
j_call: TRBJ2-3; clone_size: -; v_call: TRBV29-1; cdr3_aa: SVLASTDTQY
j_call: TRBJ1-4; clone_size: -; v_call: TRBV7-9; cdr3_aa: ASSLAGGGEKLF